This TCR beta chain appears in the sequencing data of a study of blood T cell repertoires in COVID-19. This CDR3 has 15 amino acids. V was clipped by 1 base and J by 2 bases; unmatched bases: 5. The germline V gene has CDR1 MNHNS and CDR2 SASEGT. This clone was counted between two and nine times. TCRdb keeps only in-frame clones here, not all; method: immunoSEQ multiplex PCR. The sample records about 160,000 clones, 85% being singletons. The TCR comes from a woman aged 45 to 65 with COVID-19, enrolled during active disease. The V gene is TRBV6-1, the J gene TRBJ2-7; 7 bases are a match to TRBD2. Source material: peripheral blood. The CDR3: CASSEGRGSPYEQYF. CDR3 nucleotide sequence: TGTGCCAGCAGTGAAGGGCGGGGGTCCCCCTACGAGCAGTACTTC.